What follows are 8 T cell receptor beta chains derived from one specimen sequenced in a study of blood T cell repertoires in COVID-19. Sequenced by immunoSEQ multiplex PCR; TCRdb stores in-frame clones only, minus some. The repertoire has around 300,000 clones, about 83% of them found once; the top ten carry under 3%. Sequenced input: peripheral blood. The receptor source for this set is a man under 40 with active or convalescent COVID-19.

The rearrangement links TRBV15 to TRBJ1-1; D unresolved. This CDR3 comprises 13 residues. Germline V lookup: CDR1 LNHNV, CDR2 YYDKDF (reference sequence). V shed 5 bases and J shed 2 bases, with 9 bases lying between them. The CDR3 spells CATSLDPNTEAFF. For the CDR3, the DNA is TGTGCCACCAGCCTAGACCCAAACACTGAAGCTTTCTTT.

The chain links TRBV14 to TRBJ2-1; D unresolved. The V end lost 4 bases, the J end lost 4 bases, and 5 bases lay between the germline ends. CDR3 length: 12 amino acids. CDR1 is SGHDN and CDR2 is FVKESK in the germline V gene. CDR3 in DNA: TGTGCCAGCAGCCTGGCTTACAATGAGCAGTTCTTC. Its protein product is CASSLAYNEQFF.

This clone was seen once. The V and J genes are TRBV18 and TRBJ2-5, with a weak D call TRBD1 (5 bases). Germline loops: CDR1 KGHSH, CDR2 LQKENI. This CDR3 is built from 16 residues. V was cut by 2 bases and J by 1 base, with 14 bases left in between. DNA of the CDR3: TGTGCCAGCTCACCAGCGACAGCTCGTATCCAAGAGACCCAGTACTTC. As protein: CASSPATARIQETQYF.

This clone was detected only once. This chain links TRBV6-5 with TRBJ2-7, with 7 positions matching TRBD1. This CDR3 spans 14 amino acids. CDR1 MNHEY and CDR2 SVGAGI come from the germline V gene. With V trimmed by 6 bases and J by 7 bases, 12 bases remained unmatched. The CDR3 coding sequence is TGTGCCAGCAGACCCCATCAGGGGGTGGGGGAGCAGTACTTC. Translation gives CASRPHQGVGEQYF.

The chain combines TRBV28 with TRBJ2-7, with a possible D match to TRBD1 (6 bases). This CDR3 has 13 amino acids. V lost 6 bases, J lost 3 bases, and 12 bases lay in between. CDR1 MDHEN and CDR2 SYDVKM come from the germline V gene. CDR3 protein: CASRGRGVYEQYF. The CDR3, as DNA: TGTGCCAGCAGGGGCAGGGGCGTCTACGAGCAGTACTTC.

This rearrangement joins TRBV5-1 to TRBJ2-1, with 11 bases identical to TRBD2. Germline loops: CDR1 SGHRS, CDR2 YFSETQ. The CDR3 has 15 residues. The junction had 5 bases not matched to a gene; V was cut back by 4 bases and J by 5 bases. DNA for the CDR3: TGCGCCAGCAGCCCCACGGGACTAGCGGACAATGAGCAGTTCTTC. Amino acids: CASSPTGLADNEQFF.

The chain is built from TRBV28 and TRBJ1-4; no reliable D call. Germline V gene sequence: CDR1 MDHEN, CDR2 SYDVKM. V lost 8 bases and J lost 8, with 12 bases in between. The length of the CDR3 is 12 residues. The CDR3 loop is CASRLLREKLFF. In nucleotides, the CDR3 is TGTGCCAGCCGCCTCTTGAGGGAAAAACTGTTTTTT.

In the case of this clone: This sample includes further DNA sequences coding for the same CDR3. This CDR3 reads CASSLGGYQPQHF. The CDR3, as DNA: TGTGCCAGCAGTTTAGGCGGCTATCAGCCCCAGCATTTT. The J gene is TRBJ1-5, the V gene TRBV27; D unresolved. The CDR3 consists of 13 residues. Trimming cost V 2 bases and J 5 bases, with 7 bases left between them. Germline loops: CDR1 MNHEY, CDR2 SMNVEV (reference sequence).